This T cell receptor beta chain was sequenced for a study of T-cell reconstitution after alpha-beta-depleted transplantation in children. Unique molecular identifiers were incorporated during preparation of the TCRbeta library. TCRdb recomputed calls from the PCR reads with MiXCR, one row per CDR3 protein. The table includes 73,000 or so distinct CDR3 sequences, roughly 4.9% detected once. Overall study results and limits: T-cell numbers and diversity, one year after transplant, stemmed largely from T cells that were newly produced. About two months after transplant, alpha-beta T cells reportedly came from several hundred expanded graft clones.

Looked up from germline, CDR1 is KGHSH and CDR2 is LQKENI. The CDR3 has 13 residues. V gave up 3 bases and J gave up 12 bases, with 15 bases separating them. This clonotype was seen repeatedly, ten times or more. The antigen is not known. This chain joins TRBV18 and TRBJ2-1, with no clear D. This sample comprised PBMCs, mostly from graft donor cells, obtained 180 days after TCRalphabeta/CD19-depleted stem cell transplant. This clonotype originated in a boy under two years old who had a stem cell transplant for acute myeloid leukemia, so the T cells may come from the graft donor. CDR3 DNA sequence: TGTGCCAGCTCACCGGTCTTGGTCCATGGGCAGTTCTTC. Amino acid sequence: CASSPVLVHGQFF.